Listed here is a single T cell receptor (beta chain). This specimen belongs to a study of blood T cell repertoires in COVID-19. Study-level information: T cells, B-cell-depleted T cells, or PBMCs provided the cDNA or gDNA that served as material.

The method was immunoSEQ multiplex PCR; TCRdb's version includes in-frame clones alone and lacks a portion of them. The sample lists 75,000 to 100,000 clones, approximately 87% occurring once. Germline CDR1 LGHDT, CDR2 YNNKEL (reference sequence). J lost 0 bases, V lost 1 base, and 3 bases had no gene match. This CDR3 has 15 amino acids. V and J are TRBV3-1 (or the pseudogene TRBV3-2) and TRBJ2-7, with 7 bases lining up with TRBD2. Sequencing was carried out using peripheral blood. This clonotype originated in a human donor in a cohort sampled during active COVID-19. The CDR3 sequence is CASSQARTSSYEQYF. As DNA, the CDR3 is TGTGCCAGCAGCCAAGCAAGGACTAGCTCCTACGAGCAGTACTTC.